This T cell receptor (beta chain) is from a study of T cells in Graves' hyperthyroidism and ophthalmopathy. Overall study: Upon initial diagnosis and before any treatment, peripheral blood was collected. Study results and caveats: A 13 V-J signature model discriminated ophthalmopathy versus stable hyperthyroidism.

The PBMCs had their origin in 10 ml of fresh peripheral blood. The CDR3 is made up of 17 amino acids. Germline CDR1 SGHRS, CDR2 YFSETQ. J gave up 4 bases and V 4 bases, and 12 bases lay outside the gene matches. The investigators amplified TCR beta CDR3 regions from RNA transcripts. The HTBI primer set served for first-round RT-PCR of the TCR CDR3. TCRdb redid the calling of the multiplex PCR reads with MiXCR, one entry per CDR3 protein. Of 700,000 or so distinct CDR3 sequences listed, about 15% are singletons. This clonotype was seen a few times. Its antigen is still unknown. The origin of this receptor is a woman aged 50 to 65 with Graves' ophthalmopathy. Sample: blood. This chain joins TRBV5-1 and TRBJ2-2; 8 bases line up with TRBD1. In DNA, the CDR3 is TGCGCCAGCAGCCCTCGGTCCCAGGGGGCAAGCACCGGGGAGCTGTTTTTT. Protein: CASSPRSQGASTGELFF.